The 8 T cell receptor beta chains reported below all come from one sample, sequenced in a study of T cell repertoires in cytomegalovirus infection. TCRdb used MiXCR to reprocess the reads, holding one entry per CDR3 protein. The table shows 750,000 to 900,000 distinct CDR3 sequences, with about 27% occurring only once. The antigens these receptors bind are not known. The sample in question was cultured CD8+ T cells from PBMCs, obtained from culture after CMV antigen stimulation. All receptors come from a human donor in good health (CMV status not recorded). Some clones in this sample may be carry-over from other donors' samples.

The chain carries TRBV28 and TRBJ1-3; maybe TRBD1 (5 bases). The germline gives CDR1 MDHEN, CDR2 SYDVKM. This CDR3 contains 14 residues. Trimming removed 8 bases from V and 3 bases from J, with 14 bases in between. CDR3 in DNA: TGTGCCAGCTGCCGTCCAGGGTTTGGAAACACCATATATTTT. This gives the protein CASCRPGFGNTIYF. Full variable domain (remainder filled in from reference TRBV28 and TRBJ1-3): DVKVTQSSRYLVKRTGEKVFLECVQDMDHENMFWYRQDPGLGLRLIYFSYDVKMKEKGDIPEGYSVSREKKERFSLILESASTNQTSMYLCASCRPGFGNTIYFGEGSWLTVV.

CDR3: CASSSRLARDEQFF. In DNA form, the CDR3 reads TGTGCCAGCAGCTCCAGACTAGCGAGAGATGAGCAGTTCTTC. The V and J genes are TRBV7-8 and TRBJ2-1; 8 bases are shared with TRBD2. The CDR3 has 14 residues. Germline assignment: CDR1 SGHVS and CDR2 FQNEAQ. V gave up 4 bases and J gave up 8 bases; unmatched junction bases: 7.

This clonotype appeared many times. This sequence joins TRBV7-2 and TRBJ2-3; 9 bases align to TRBD2. The V gene end was trimmed by 1 base and the J gene end by 5 bases; junction bases not matched to a gene: 1. The CDR3 covers 14 residues. In germline, CDR1 is SGHTA, CDR2 FQGNSA. CDR3 amino acids: CASSLGLAEDTQYF. Here the CDR3 DNA reads TGTGCCAGCAGCTTAGGACTAGCGGAAGATACGCAGTATTTT.

J is TRBJ1-5 and V is TRBV5-1, with D maybe TRBD1 (6 bases). Germline V gene sequence: CDR1 SGHRS, CDR2 YFSETQ. Trimming took off 0 bases at V and 7 bases at J, with 14 bases between the two ends. The CDR3 is made up of 15 amino acids. The CDR3 DNA is TGCGCCAGCAGCTTGGCGGGGGCCCTTAACCAGCCCCAGCATTTT. This codes for CASSLAGALNQPQHF. The full variable domain, with the rest looked up from reference TRBV5-1 and TRBJ1-5, is KAGVTQTPRYLIKTRGQQVTLSCSPISGHRSVSWYQQTPGQGLQFLFEYFSETQRNKGNFPGRFSGRQFSNSRSEMNVSTLELGDSALYLCASSLAGALNQPQHFGDGTRLSIL.

V gene TRBV10-2 combines with J gene TRBJ2-5; D perhaps matches TRBD1 (6 bases). This CDR3 spans 15 amino acids. CDR1 is WSHSY, CDR2 SAAADI, per germline. The V end lost 0 bases, the J end lost 4 bases, and 12 bases lay between the germline ends. Here the CDR3 DNA reads TGCGCCAGCAGTGAGTCGAGGGGCAGGGGAGAGACCCAGTACTTC. Residues: CASSESRGRGETQYF.

This clonotype was seen at least ten times. This CDR3 is CASSLSGLLNEQFF. DNA for the CDR3: TGTGCCAGCAGTCTATCGGGACTCCTAAATGAGCAGTTCTTC. The V and J genes are TRBV12-3 or TRBV12-4 and TRBJ2-1; maybe TRBD2 (6 bases). CDR3 length: 14 amino acids. V shed 5 bases and J shed 7 bases, with 15 bases lying between them.

The chain links TRBV28 to TRBJ2-4; D is unresolved. Germline V gives CDR1 MDHEN, CDR2 SYDVKM. The V end lost 8 bases, the J end lost 0 bases, and 14 bases lay between the germline ends. This CDR3 is built from 15 residues. CDR3 sequence: CASGSPRGAKNIQYF. CDR3 in DNA: TGTGCCAGCGGCTCCCCAAGAGGAGCCAAAAACATTCAGTACTTC.

This clonotype was seen only a few times. The V call is TRBV20-1, the J call TRBJ2-2, with D unclear. The CDR3 spans 14 residues. The germline V gene has CDR1 DFQATT and CDR2 SNEGSKA (reference sequence). With 5 bases removed from V and 6 bases from J, the gap between germline ends came to 16 bases. Here the CDR3 DNA reads TGCAGTGCTGTGGCAGGCCCAGGACCCGGGGAGCTGTTTTTT. Its translation is CSAVAGPGPGELFF.